A selection of T cell receptor beta chains follows, all from one sample in a study of T-cell reconstitution after alpha-beta-depleted transplantation in children. TCRdb re-called the PCR reads through MiXCR, storing one row per CDR3 protein. The profile shows 60,000 to 70,000 distinct CDR3 sequences, roughly 5.2% of them singletons. The specimen was PBMCs, mostly from graft donor cells, collected 180 days after TCRalphabeta/CD19-depleted stem cell transplant. These receptors all come from a boy younger than two who had a stem cell transplant for acute myeloid leukemia, so the T cells may come from the graft donor. CDR3s leave out the opening cysteine and the closing phenylalanine or tryptophan. The order of the fields is V gene, D gene, J gene, clone size, CDR3 protein. D genes are given only for firm matches. Only some rows state a clone size, as once, few, many or a class for expanded clones.

>TRBV7-2|-|TRBJ2-1|many
ASSLARDNNEQF
>TRBV6-5|TRBD2|TRBJ2-5|many
ASSWVGGASETQY
>TRBV29-1|-|TRBJ1-1|many
SVESRLSTEAF
>TRBV20-1|TRBD1|TRBJ2-4|many
SASYKTGRNIQY
>TRBV7-6|-|TRBJ1-5|many
ASSPGPSMDQPQH
>TRBV30|TRBD1|TRBJ2-3|many
AWSVGQGAVDTQY
>TRBV18|-|TRBJ2-5|many
ASSSWRRDQETQY
>TRBV14|-|TRBJ2-4|many
ASSQGLAKNIQY
>TRBV19|-|TRBJ2-2|-
ASSKPWDTGELF
>TRBV10-3|-|TRBJ2-3|many
AITSQY
>TRBV12-3/TRBV12-4|-|TRBJ2-2|many
ASSLRGRTLTGELF
>TRBV19|-|TRBJ1-4|many
ASSRHFKWEKLF
>TRBV30|-|TRBJ2-2|few
AWSVLTTGELF
>TRBV2|TRBD1|TRBJ1-5|many
ASSPGQTSNQPQH
>TRBV3-1|-|TRBJ2-7|many
ASSLPGAYEQY
>TRBV5-1|-|TRBJ1-1|many
ASSKQVATEAF
>TRBV5-6|-|TRBJ2-2|many
ASSLPGGRDTGELF
>TRBV5-5|TRBD1|TRBJ1-2|many
ASSYGVGGNYGYT
>TRBV11-1|TRBD1|TRBJ1-1|many
ASSLRVGTENTEAF
>TRBV27|TRBD1|TRBJ1-4|many
ASSFRTGGPNEKLF
>TRBV2|-|TRBJ2-2|many
ASYRAIGELF
>TRBV6-2/TRBV6-3|TRBD1|TRBJ2-2|many
ASSYKNRGGTGELF
>TRBV5-1|-|TRBJ2-2|many
ASSLAGYTGELF
>TRBV3-1|-|TRBJ2-7|medium-sized
ASSQVYPGTNEQY
>TRBV7-2|-|TRBJ1-2|many
ASSLARGLSTQAYT
>TRBV5-6|TRBD1|TRBJ2-7|medium-sized
ASYGQGSYEQY